This TCR beta chain was identified in a study of T-cell reconstitution after alpha-beta-depleted transplantation in children listed by TCRdb under 2016. Looking at the study overall: T-cell immune reconstitution after TCRalphabeta/CD19-depleted allogeneic hematopoietic cell transplantation in children was quantitatively tracked in the study by means of TCR repertoire profiling. Study-wide conclusions, independent of this receptor: In some patients, the high TCRbeta diversity seen at day 60 was put down to recipient T cells and intrathymic progenitors that had survived conditioning. Hyperexpanded clone frequencies declined over subsequent months; after one year, T-cell counts and TCRbeta diversity were mostly attributed to newly produced T cells. The apparently early recovery of alphabetaT-cell counts about two months after transplant reportedly depended on only several hundred rapidly expanded clones that came from non-depleted graft cells.

About this clonotype itself: Its antigen remains undetermined. Per-base qualities were not stored, and no clone one base away is much larger.

Taken with the paper, the label for treatment or condition translates to: allogeneic hematopoietic cell transplantation with graft depleted of TCRalphabeta T cells and CD19 B cells. Transplant recipients were children who received TCRalphabeta/CD19-depleted allogeneic hematopoietic cell grafts. CDR1 is given as LGHDT and CDR2 as YNNKEL, both from the germline V gene (reference sequence). The CDR3 runs 15 residues from the cysteine to the phenylalanine. The read is trimmed to its CDR3 DNA, 45 bases read in frame from base 1. Trimming takes 4 bases off V and 5 bases off J; junction bases not matched to a gene: 7. The method behind the library was PCR. Instrument used: Illumina HiSeq 2500. TCR library preparation used molecular barcoding, with unique molecular identifiers applied to normalize quantification of the TCRbeta repertoire. TCRdb reworked the public reads: Q25 trimming with fastp, MiXCR clone assembly, productive beta chains retained. CDR3 protein sequences are deduplicated, and each keeps its most common genes and DNA. The sample table records 250,000 or so distinct CDR3 sequences; 20% to 30% of these occur just once. Roughly 5% of the sample rests with the top ten.

The TCR was taken from a female patient aged 2-15 years who had a stem cell transplant for congenital amegakaryocytic thrombocytopenia, so the T cells may come from the graft donor. Rearrangement joined TRBV3-1 to TRBJ2-5; 10 nucleotides in the junction match TRBD1. The input for sequencing was PBMCs, mostly from graft donor cells, taken 360 days after TCRalphabeta/CD19-depleted stem cell transplant. The DNA is TGTGCCAGCAGCCCCCGGGACAGGGGCTGGGAGACCCAGTACTTC. Its translation reads: CASSPRDRGWETQYF.